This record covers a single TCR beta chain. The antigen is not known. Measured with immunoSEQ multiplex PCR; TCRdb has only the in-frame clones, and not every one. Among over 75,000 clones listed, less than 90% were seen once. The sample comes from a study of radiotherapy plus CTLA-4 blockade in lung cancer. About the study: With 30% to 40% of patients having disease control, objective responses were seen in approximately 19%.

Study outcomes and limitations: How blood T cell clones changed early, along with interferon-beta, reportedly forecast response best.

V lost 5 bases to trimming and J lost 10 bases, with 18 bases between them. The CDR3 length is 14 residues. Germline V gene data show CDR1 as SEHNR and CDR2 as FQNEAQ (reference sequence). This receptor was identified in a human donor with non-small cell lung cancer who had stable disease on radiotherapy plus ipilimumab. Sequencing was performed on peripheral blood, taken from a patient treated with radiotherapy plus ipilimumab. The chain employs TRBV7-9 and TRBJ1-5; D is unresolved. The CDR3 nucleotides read TGTGCCAGCAGCCACGGTCTGGGGTTCGAACCCCAGCATTTT. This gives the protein CASSHGLGFEPQHF. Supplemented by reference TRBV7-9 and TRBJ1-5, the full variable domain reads DTGVSQNPRHKITKRGQNVTFRCDPISEHNRLYWYRQTLGQGPEFLTYFQNEAQLEKSRLLSDRFSAERPKGSFSTLEIQRTEQGDSAMYLCASSHGLGFEPQHFGDGTRLSIL.